One sample yielded the 23 T cell receptor beta chains listed below, sequenced in a study of shared clonotypes between healthy human individuals. This table comes from immunoSEQ multiplex PCR, and its TCRdb copy is limited to in-frame clones, with some not included. The sample holds a few million clones, over 85% seen once. The sequenced material came from naive CD4+ T cells from PBMCs. Subset described: CD45RA+ positively selected. The receptors come from a man younger than 35 in good health. Some clones in this sample may be carry-over from other donors' samples.

V gene TRBV2 combines with J gene TRBJ1-3; D call uncertain. The germline gives CDR1 SNHLY, CDR2 FYNNEI. V was cut by 0 bases and J by 0 bases, with 15 bases left in between. The CDR3 is made up of 18 amino acids. This chain's CDR3 is CASSEAGGSGLSGNTIYF. In DNA, the CDR3 is TGTGCCAGCAGTGAAGCGGGCGGTAGTGGTCTCTCTGGAAACACCATATATTTT. Combining the CDR3 with reference TRBV2 and TRBJ1-3 gives the whole variable domain EPEVTQTPSHQVTQMGQEVILRCVPISNHLYFYWYRQILGQKVEFLVSFYNNEISEKSEIFDDQFSVERPDGSNFTLKIRSTKLEDSAMYFCASSEAGGSGLSGNTIYFGEGSWLTVV.

The chain links TRBV5-8 to TRBJ2-2; 8 nucleotides match TRBD1. V was pared by 0 bases and J by 5 bases, with 0 bases of the junction left unmatched. The CDR3 is made up of 14 amino acids. Germline lookup yields CDR1 SGHTS and CDR2 YDEGEE. CDR3 loop: CASSLDRGTGELFF. CDR3 DNA sequence: TGTGCCAGCAGCTTGGACAGGGGGACCGGGGAGCTGTTTTTT.

Remarks on this clone: Other DNA sequences from this sample encode an identical CDR3 as well. The chain carries TRBV5-1 and TRBJ2-1; TRBD2 matches 11 bases. Germline trimming cut 5 bases from V and 2 bases from J; bases unmatched to any gene: 3. Germline V gene lookup returns CDR1 SGHRS and CDR2 YFSETQ. This CDR3 is built from 15 residues. The CDR3 DNA reads TGCGCCAGCAGTCCTAGCGGGAGGACCTACAATGAGCAGTTCTTC. Translating gives CASSPSGRTYNEQFF.

The rearrangement uses TRBV28 and TRBJ2-2, with D perhaps TRBD2 (6 bases). V was trimmed by 8 bases and J by 1 base, leaving 14 bases between them. The CDR3 sequence is 15 residues long. In germline, CDR1 is MDHEN, CDR2 SYDVKM. CDR3 DNA: TGTGCCAGCGGGGGGAGAGGGGTGAACACCGGGGAGCTGTTTTTT. Protein product: CASGGRGVNTGELFF.

V usage is TRBV30 and J usage is TRBJ2-1; 7 bases are a match to TRBD2. The CDR3 is made up of 14 amino acids. The germline gives CDR1 GTSNPN, CDR2 SVGIG (reference sequence). The V gene end was trimmed by 4 bases and the J gene end by 1 base; junction bases not matched to a gene: 4. CDR3 sequence (DNA): TGTGCCTGGAAGGGAGCGGGATCCTACAATGAGCAGTTCTTC. This gives the protein CAWKGAGSYNEQFF.

The chain carries TRBV7-9 and TRBJ2-3, with TRBD2 as a possible D gene (5 bases). Germline V gene data show CDR1 as SEHNR and CDR2 as FQNEAQ (reference sequence). Trimming took 2 bases from V and 3 from J, leaving 12 bases between them. This CDR3 has 15 residues. This CDR3 reads CASSLRSGITDTQYF. The CDR3 bases are TGTGCCAGCAGCTTACGGAGCGGAATAACAGATACGCAGTATTTT.

The V gene is TRBV7-8, the J gene TRBJ2-7, with D uncertain. V dropped 5 bases and J dropped 1 base, with 9 bases sitting between them. The germline V gene has CDR1 SGHVS and CDR2 FQNEAQ. The CDR3 consists of 13 residues. This chain's CDR3 is CASSLTQSYEQYF. The CDR3 nucleotides are TGTGCCAGCAGCCTAACCCAATCCTACGAGCAGTACTTC.

The chain carries TRBV9 and TRBJ2-7; D may correspond to TRBD1 or TRBD2 (6 bases each). The CDR3 covers 15 residues. Per germline, CDR1 SGDLS and CDR2 YYNGEE. The V gene lost 4 bases and the J gene lost 3 bases, with 17 bases spanning the gap. CDR3 sequence reads: CASSPRGRGGYEQYF. In DNA form, the CDR3 reads TGTGCCAGCAGCCCCCGAGGCAGGGGAGGCTACGAGCAGTACTTC.

The chain links TRBV9 to TRBJ1-2; a weak D match, TRBD1 (5 bases). The CDR3 has 14 amino acids. Germline CDR1 is SGDLS and CDR2 is YYNGEE. V dropped 1 base and J dropped 6 bases, with 13 bases sitting between them. CDR3 amino acids: CASSVTAGSDGYTF. The CDR3 nucleotides read TGTGCCAGCAGCGTAACCGCAGGGTCGGATGGCTACACCTTC. The full variable domain, its missing parts supplied by reference TRBV9 and TRBJ1-2, is DSGVTQTPKHLITATGQRVTLRCSPRSGDLSVYWYQQSLDQGLQFLIQYYNGEERAKGNILERFSAQQFPDLHSELNLSSLELGDSALYFCASSVTAGSDGYTFGSGTRLTVV.

The DNA for the CDR3 is TGTGCCAGCAGCTTGGGGCTAGCGGGAGACTACGAGCAGTACTTC. Amino acid sequence: CASSLGLAGDYEQYF. The chain employs TRBV5-5 and TRBJ2-7; 10 bases map to TRBD2. The V gene's germline CDR1 is SGHKS and CDR2 YYEKEE (reference sequence). V shed 0 bases and J 3 bases; nucleotides not matched to a gene: 3. The CDR3 totals 15 residues.

The chain carries TRBV6-5 and TRBJ2-7; D is perhaps TRBD2 (5 bases). The length of the CDR3 is 15 residues. Per the germline V gene, CDR1 is MNHEY and CDR2 is SVGAGI. V was trimmed by 5 bases and J by 2 bases, leaving 16 bases between them. DNA for the CDR3: TGTGCCAGCAGTACTGACCTCTCGAGGGCCTACGAGCAGTACTTC. This encodes CASSTDLSRAYEQYF.

The CDR3 sequence: CASSFSGRDSYEQYF. CDR3 bases: TGTGCCAGCAGCTTTAGCGGGAGGGATTCTTACGAGCAGTACTTC. V usage is TRBV7-2 and J usage is TRBJ2-7; 11 positions agree with TRBD2. Per germline, CDR1 SGHTA and CDR2 FQGNSA. The J segment lost 4 bases and the V segment lost 3 bases, leaving 5 bases of the junction unmatched. There are 15 residues in the CDR3.

The chain carries TRBV11-2 and TRBJ2-7; D tentatively fits TRBD1 or TRBD2 (5 bases each). Trimming took 5 bases from V and 0 from J, leaving 17 bases between them. From germline, CDR1 is SGHAT and CDR2 FQNNGV. This CDR3 has 16 amino acids. The CDR3 is CASSPRGVESSYEQYF. The CDR3 DNA is TGTGCCAGCAGCCCAAGGGGAGTCGAAAGCTCCTACGAGCAGTACTTC.

The CDR3, as DNA: TGCGCCAGCAGTGAGGTGAGCAATCAGCCCCAGCATTTT. This codes for CASSEVSNQPQHF. This chain uses TRBV10-1 with TRBJ1-5; D call uncertain. The V gene lost 2 bases and the J gene lost 1 base, with 3 bases spanning the gap. The CDR3 is 13 amino acids. Germline V CDR1 and CDR2: WNHNN, SYGVQD (reference sequence).

Regarding this clone: The same CDR3 can be traced to other DNA sequences in this sample. The genes are TRBV5-1 and TRBJ1-2; D is ambiguous. This CDR3 is 13 amino acids long. V was shortened by 4 bases and J by 4 bases, with 11 bases between the two germline ends. Per germline, CDR1 SGHRS and CDR2 YFSETQ. In DNA, the CDR3 is TGCGCCAGCAGCCCAGAGGGTGGCTATGGCTACACCTTC. This sequence encodes CASSPEGGYGYTF.

The V gene is TRBV28, the J gene TRBJ1-2; TRBD1 matches at 8 bases. V lost 2 bases, J lost 3 bases, and 2 bases stayed unmatched. CDR1 MDHEN and CDR2 SYDVKM come from the germline V gene. CDR3 length: 14 residues. This chain's CDR3 is CASSLQTGDYGYTF. The CDR3, as DNA: TGTGCCAGCAGTTTACAGACAGGGGACTATGGCTACACCTTC.

The V gene is TRBV6-5, the J gene TRBJ1-1; no reliable D call. Germline loops: CDR1 MNHEY, CDR2 SVGAGI. V lost 2 bases, J lost 5 bases, and 12 bases lay in between. This CDR3 comprises 14 residues. DNA for the CDR3: TGTGCCAGCAGTTACAAGGCCTCGGGGACTGAAGCTTTCTTT. Translating gives CASSYKASGTEAFF.

As for this clone: Other DNA sequences of this sample code for an identical CDR3. V is TRBV6-5 and J is TRBJ1-4; TRBD1 matches at 9 bases. The V and J ends lost 0 bases and 5 bases, in that order; junction bases with no gene match: 1. The CDR3 covers 15 residues. The germline gives CDR1 MNHEY, CDR2 SVGAGI. This chain's CDR3 is CASSYSGTGNEKLFF. The CDR3 nucleotides are TGTGCCAGCAGTTACTCGGGGACAGGGAATGAAAAACTGTTTTTT.

In regard to this clone: Other DNA sequences in the same sample also yield this CDR3. CDR3 loop: CASSYPAGDNYGYTF. The CDR3 DNA follows: TGTGCCAGCAGTTACCCAGCGGGCGATAACTATGGCTACACCTTC. This rearrangement joins TRBV6-6 to TRBJ1-2; D uncertain. Germline V gives CDR1 MNHNY, CDR2 SVGAGI (reference sequence). V was pared by 2 bases and J by 1 base, with 11 bases between. The CDR3 consists of 15 residues.

The CDR3 sequence: CASSYGPGNKEKLFF. The CDR3 nucleotides read TGTGCCAGCAGCTACGGCCCCGGGAACAAAGAAAAACTGTTTTTT. The rearrangement links TRBV7-9 to TRBJ1-4; D unclear. Trimming cost V 4 bases and J 8 bases, with 17 bases left between them. Germline CDR1 is SEHNR and CDR2 is FQNEAQ (reference sequence). The CDR3 has 15 amino acids.

The gene calls are TRBV7-6 and TRBJ2-3; D is perhaps TRBD2 (5 bases). Trimming removed 4 bases from V and 3 bases from J, with 8 bases in between. The CDR3 consists of 13 residues. Germline V gene data show CDR1 as SGHVS and CDR2 as FNYEAQ. The DNA for the CDR3 is TGTGCCAGCAGCTCACTAGAAACAGATACGCAGTATTTT. Amino acids: CASSSLETDTQYF.

V and J are TRBV13 and TRBJ2-5; a weak D match, TRBD2 (5 bases). Trimming took off 5 bases at V and 5 bases at J, with 18 bases between the two ends. The length of the CDR3 is 15 residues. Germline V gene sequence: CDR1 PRHDT, CDR2 FYEKMQ (reference sequence). The CDR3, as DNA: TGTGCCAGCAGCCCGCGGGCCGCCCCTCTTGAGACCCAGTACTTC. Protein sequence: CASSPRAAPLETQYF. Full variable domain (outside the CDR3, taken from reference TRBV13 and TRBJ2-5): AAGVIQSPRHLIKEKRETATLKCYPIPRHDTVYWYQQGPGQDPQFLISFYEKMQSDKGSIPDRFSAQQFSDYHSELNMSSLELGDSALYFCASSPRAAPLETQYFGPGTRLLVL.

V gene TRBV6-5 combines with J gene TRBJ1-2; a weak D match, TRBD1 (5 bases). V was cut by 4 bases and J by 3 bases, with 18 bases left in between. CDR1 and CDR2 from the germline V gene are MNHEY and SVGAGI. The CDR3 has 16 residues. The CDR3 bases are TGTGCCAGCAGTTTTGGCTGGGCAGGGTGGGACTATGGCTACACCTTC. The encoded protein is CASSFGWAGWDYGYTF.